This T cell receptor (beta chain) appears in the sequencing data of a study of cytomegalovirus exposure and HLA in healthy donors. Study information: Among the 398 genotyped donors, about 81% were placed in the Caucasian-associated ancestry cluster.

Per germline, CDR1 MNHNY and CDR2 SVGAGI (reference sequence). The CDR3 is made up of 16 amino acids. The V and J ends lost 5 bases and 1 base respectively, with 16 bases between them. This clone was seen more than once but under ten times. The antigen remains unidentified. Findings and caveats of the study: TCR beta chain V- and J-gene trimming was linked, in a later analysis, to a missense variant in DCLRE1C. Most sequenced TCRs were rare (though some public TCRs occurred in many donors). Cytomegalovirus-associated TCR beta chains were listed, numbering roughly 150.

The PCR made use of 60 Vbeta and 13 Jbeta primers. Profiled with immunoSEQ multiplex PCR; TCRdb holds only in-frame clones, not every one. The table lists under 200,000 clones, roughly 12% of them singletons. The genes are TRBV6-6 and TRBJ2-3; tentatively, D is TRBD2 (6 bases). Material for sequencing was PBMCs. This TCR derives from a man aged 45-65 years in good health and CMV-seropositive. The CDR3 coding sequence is TGTGCCAGCAGTGCGGGGACTCAGGCGGGCACAGATACGCAGTATTTT. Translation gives CASSAGTQAGTDTQYF.